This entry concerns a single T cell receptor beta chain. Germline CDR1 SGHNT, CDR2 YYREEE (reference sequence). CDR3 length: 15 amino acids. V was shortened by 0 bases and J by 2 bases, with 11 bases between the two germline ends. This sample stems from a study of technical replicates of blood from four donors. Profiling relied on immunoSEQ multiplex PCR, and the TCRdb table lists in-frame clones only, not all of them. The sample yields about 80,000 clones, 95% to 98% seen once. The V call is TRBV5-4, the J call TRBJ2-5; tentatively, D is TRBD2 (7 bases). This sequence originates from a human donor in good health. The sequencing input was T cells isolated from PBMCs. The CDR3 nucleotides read TGTGCCAGCAGCTTGGAGGGGAGGGGGCAAGAGACCCAGTACTTC. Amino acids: CASSLEGRGQETQYF. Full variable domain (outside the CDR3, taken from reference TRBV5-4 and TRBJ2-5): ETGVTQSPTHLIKTRGQQVTLRCSSQSGHNTVSWYQQALGQGPQFIFQYYREEENGRGNFPPRFSGLQFPNYSSELNVNALELDDSALYLCASSLEGRGQETQYFGPGTRLLVL.